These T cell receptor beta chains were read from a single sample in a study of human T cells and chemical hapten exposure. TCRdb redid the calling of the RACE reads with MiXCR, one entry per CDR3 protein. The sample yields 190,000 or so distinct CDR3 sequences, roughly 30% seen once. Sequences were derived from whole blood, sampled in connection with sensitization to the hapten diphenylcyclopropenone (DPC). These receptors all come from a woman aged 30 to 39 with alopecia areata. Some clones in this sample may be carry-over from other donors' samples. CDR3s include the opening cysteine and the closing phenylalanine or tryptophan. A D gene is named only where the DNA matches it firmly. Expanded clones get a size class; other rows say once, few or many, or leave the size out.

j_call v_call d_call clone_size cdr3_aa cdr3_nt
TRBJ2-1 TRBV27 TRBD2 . CASSYGGTSSSSYNEQFF TGTGCCAGCAGTTATGGCGGGACTAGCTCCTCCTCCTACAATGAGCAGTTCTTC
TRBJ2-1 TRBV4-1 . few CASSPRTADNEQFF TGCGCCAGCAGCCCGAGGACAGCCGATAATGAGCAGTTCTTC
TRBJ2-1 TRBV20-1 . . CKAWKGYNEQFF TGCAAAGCCTGGAAGGGATACAATGAGCAGTTCTTC
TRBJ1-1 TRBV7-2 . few CASSPLLNTEAFF TGTGCCAGCAGCCCTTTGCTGAACACTGAAGCTTTCTTT
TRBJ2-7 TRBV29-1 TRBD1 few CSVSTGVTYEQYF TGCAGCGTCTCGACAGGGGTCACGTACGAGCAGTACTTC
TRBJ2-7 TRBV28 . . CASSLSTGWLYEQYF TGTGCCAGCAGTTTAAGTACAGGGTGGTTGTACGAGCAGTACTTC
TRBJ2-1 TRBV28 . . CASSLIVRNEQFF TGTGCCAGCAGTTTAATAGTTCGCAATGAGCAGTTCTTC
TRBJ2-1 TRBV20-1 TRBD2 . CSAPELAGDYNEQFF TGCAGTGCTCCAGAACTAGCGGGGGACTACAATGAGCAGTTCTTC
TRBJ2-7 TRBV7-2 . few CASSLDRYSYEQYF TGTGCCAGCAGCTTAGACAGGTACTCCTACGAGCAGTACTTC
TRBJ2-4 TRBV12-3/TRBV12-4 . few CASSLLAVKNIQYF TGTGCCAGCAGTTTATTAGCGGTGAAAAACATTCAGTACTTC
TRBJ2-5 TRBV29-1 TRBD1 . CSVWTGHQETQYF TGCAGCGTTTGGACAGGACACCAAGAGACCCAGTACTTC
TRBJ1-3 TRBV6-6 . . CASSSLSGNTIYF TGTGCCAGCAGTTCCCTCTCTGGAAACACCATATATTTT
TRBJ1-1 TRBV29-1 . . CSVDGRGDDEAFF TGCAGCGTTGACGGCAGGGGCGATGATGAAGCTTTCTTT